The 15 T cell receptor beta chains below all came from one sample that was sequenced in a study of T cells in Graves' hyperthyroidism and ophthalmopathy. What was amplified from RNA transcripts were TCR beta CDR3 regions. Using the HTBI primer set, a first-round RT-PCR was run on the TCR CDR3. One entry per CDR3 protein results from TCRdb running MiXCR on the multiplex PCR reads. The sample has roughly 200,000 distinct CDR3 sequences; around 18% are singletons. Sequenced input: blood. These receptors all come from a man aged 35-49 years with Graves' hyperthyroidism.

In the case of this clonotype: Being one base from a much bigger clone, this may be a read error. This rearrangement joins TRBV20-1 to TRBJ2-1; 10 nucleotides match TRBD2. CDR1 is DFQATT and CDR2 is SNEGSKA in the germline V gene (reference sequence). V lost 4 bases to trimming and J lost 1 base; unmatched junction nucleotides: 1. CDR3 size: 14 residues. In DNA, the CDR3 is TGCAGTGCTACTAGCGGGAGTTCCTACAATGAGCAGTTCTTC. Translating it yields CSATSGSSYNEQFF.

The sample holds a few counts of this clonotype. Compared with germline, one end of the junction differs, possibly owing to a read error. The chain combines TRBV7-2 with TRBJ1-2; the D gene is possibly TRBD1 (5 bases). Germline V gene lookup returns CDR1 SGHTA and CDR2 FQGNSA. The CDR3 is made up of 14 amino acids. CDR3: CASSPGRLNYGYTF. As DNA, the CDR3 is TGCGCCAGCAGCCCGGGACGGCTTAACTATGGCTACACCTTC.

This clonotype was seen repeatedly, ten times or more. The chain has TRBV2 and TRBJ2-5; D unresolved. This CDR3 comprises 13 residues. V lost 2 bases and J lost 2, with 6 bases in between. Germline CDR1 SNHLY, CDR2 FYNNEI. The CDR3 is CASSESLQETQYF. DNA for the CDR3: TGTGCCAGCAGTGAATCCCTACAAGAGACCCAGTACTTC. The variable domain in full, with the rest retrieved from reference TRBV2 and TRBJ2-5, is EPEVTQTPSHQVTQMGQEVILRCVPISNHLYFYWYRQILGQKVEFLVSFYNNEISEKSEIFDDQFSVERPDGSNFTLKIRSTKLEDSAMYFCASSESLQETQYFGPGTRLLVL.

This chain uses TRBV19 with TRBJ1-2; 10 bases map to TRBD1. The CDR3 runs to 15 residues. Trimming at V came to 6 bases and at J to 5 bases, leaving 9 bases not matched to a gene. The germline CDR1 and CDR2 sequences are LNHDA and SQIVND (reference sequence). The CDR3 DNA reads as TGTGCCAGTAGACAAGGGACAGGGGTTGGATATGGCTACACCTTC. It codes for CASRQGTGVGYGYTF.

This clonotype was observed many times. The gene calls are TRBV20-1 and TRBJ2-7, with D maybe TRBD2 (6 bases). Trimming left V 3 bases short and J 4 bases short, with 10 bases between. CDR3 length: 12 amino acids. Per germline, CDR1 DFQATT and CDR2 SNEGSKA (reference sequence). The CDR3 region is CSASGGKYEQYF. The CDR3 DNA is TGCAGTGCTAGCGGGGGAAAGTACGAGCAGTACTTC.

The rearrangement uses TRBV20-1 and TRBJ1-2; no reliable D call. The CDR3 runs 12 residues. CDR1 is DFQATT, CDR2 SNEGSKA, per germline (reference sequence). Trimming removed 8 bases from V and 3 bases from J, with 13 bases in between. CDR3 nucleotide sequence: TGCAGTTATGGACTGCCACACTATGGCTACACCTTC. Translation gives CSYGLPHYGYTF.

This clonotype has ten or more counts. This chain uses TRBV4-3 with TRBJ2-5; D is uncertain. The germline V gene encodes CDR1 LGHNA and CDR2 YSLEER. There are 13 residues in the CDR3. V dropped 3 bases and J dropped 2 bases, with 7 bases sitting between them. This CDR3 is CASSQELQETQYF. CDR3 nucleotides: TGCGCCAGCAGCCAGGAGCTTCAAGAGACCCAGTACTTC.

J is TRBJ2-5 and V is TRBV6-1, with D perhaps matching TRBD1 (6 bases). The CDR3 extends over 18 amino acids. The germline V gene encodes CDR1 MNHNS and CDR2 SASEGT. V dropped 3 bases and J dropped 5 bases, with 25 bases sitting between them. The CDR3 loop reads CASSDWVDRNIGLETQYF. CDR3 DNA: TGTGCCAGCAGTGATTGGGTTGACAGGAATATAGGACTGGAGACCCAGTACTTC.

This clonotype has more than one count but fewer than ten. The V call is TRBV7-9, the J call TRBJ1-2; tentative D call: TRBD1 (6 bases). The CDR3 runs 17 residues. The V gene's germline CDR1 is SEHNR and CDR2 FQNEAQ (reference sequence). Trimming stripped 4 bases from V and 0 bases from J, with 18 bases between. In DNA, the CDR3 is TGTGCCAGCAGCTCCCTGGACAGATCAAGAGCTAACTATGGCTACACCTTC. It yields the protein CASSSLDRSRANYGYTF.

In this sample, this clonotype turned up a few times. J is TRBJ1-1 and V is TRBV5-1; no firm D call. The CDR3 is made up of 15 amino acids. The germline V gene encodes CDR1 SGHRS and CDR2 YFSETQ. V lost 0 bases and J lost 2, with 11 bases in between. The CDR3 spells CASSLGRLANTEAFF. For the CDR3, the DNA is TGCGCCAGCAGCTTGGGAAGGCTAGCCAACACTGAAGCTTTCTTT.

This chain uses TRBV7-6 with TRBJ2-5, with 8 positions matching TRBD1. After removal of 2 bases from V and 4 bases from J, the junction contained 3 bases not matched to a gene. The CDR3 extends over 14 amino acids. The germline V gene encodes CDR1 SGHVS and CDR2 FNYEAQ. This chain's CDR3 is CASSLSGTGETQYF. CDR3 in DNA: TGTGCCAGCAGCTTATCGGGGACAGGAGAGACCCAGTACTTC.

In this sample, this clonotype turned up many times. This chain connects TRBV27 to TRBJ1-5, with D maybe TRBD1 (5 bases). Between the trimmed V and J ends, which lost 5 bases and 0 bases, there was a span of 17 bases. CDR1 is MNHEY and CDR2 is SMNVEV in the germline V gene (reference sequence). CDR3 size: 17 residues. The CDR3 region is CASSPGTGPYSNQPQHF. CDR3 in DNA: TGTGCCAGCAGTCCCGGGACGGGACCTTATAGCAATCAGCCCCAGCATTTT.

This clonotype appeared a few times. The chain is built from TRBV10-3 and TRBJ2-6, with 10 nucleotides matching TRBD2. The V and J ends lost 0 bases and 2 bases, in that order; junction bases with no gene match: 10. Per the germline V gene, CDR1 is ENHRY and CDR2 is SYGVKD. This CDR3 spans 20 amino acids. This CDR3 reads CAISESGASGGFAGANVLTF. The CDR3 bases are TGTGCCATCAGTGAGTCGGGGGCTAGCGGGGGATTTGCTGGGGCCAACGTCCTGACTTTC.

This clonotype appeared many times. The genes are TRBV28 and TRBJ2-7; D is unresolved. The CDR3 spans 13 residues. Per the germline V gene, CDR1 is MDHEN and CDR2 is SYDVKM. Trimming pared 5 bases from V and 1 base from J, leaving 9 bases between. CDR3 residues: CASSPPVSYEQYF. Written as DNA, the CDR3 is TGTGCCAGCAGTCCTCCCGTATCCTACGAGCAGTACTTC.

This clonotype was recorded at least ten times. The chain combines TRBV3-1 with TRBJ2-3; tentative D call: TRBD1 (6 bases). The ends were cut back, 4 bases at V and 4 bases at J, with 15 bases in the middle. Germline-derived CDR1 and CDR2 are LGHDT and YNNKEL (reference sequence). There are 15 residues in the CDR3. CDR3 amino acids: CASSLRASGADTQYF. For the CDR3, the DNA is TGTGCCAGCAGCCTAAGGGCCTCAGGGGCAGATACGCAGTATTTT.